A single sample gave rise to the 8 T cell receptor beta chains below, sequenced in a study of CD8+CD57+ T cells in acquired aplastic anemia. TCR beta VDJ and CDR3 profiling used genomic DNA as template. TCRdb re-derived calls from the reads in MiXCR, one entry per CDR3 protein. The top ten hold 6.5% to 10% of the sample, which has hundreds of thousands of distinct CDR3 sequences, 55% to 60% seen once. The sample taken for sequencing was sorted CD4+, CD8+, or CD8+CD57+ T cells (not recorded which) from PBMCs. The receptors here all came from a human donor with severe aplastic anemia or a healthy control (not recorded which).

This clonotype showed up many times. The chain couples TRBV30 to TRBJ1-6; 9 bases agree with TRBD1. V was pared by 8 bases and J by 8 bases, with 7 bases of the junction left unmatched. Germline V gene lookup returns CDR1 GTSNPN and CDR2 SVGIG (reference sequence). The CDR3 is 13 residues long. The CDR3 region has the DNA TGTGCCGGAACAGGGGGCCTGGATTCACCCCTCCACTTT. Encoded protein: CAGTGGLDSPLHF.

The chain has TRBV10-3 and TRBJ2-3, with 7 positions matching TRBD1. The germline gives CDR1 ENHRY, CDR2 SYGVKD. The CDR3 totals 17 residues. Unmatched junction bases numbered 9, after V lost 1 base and J lost 2 bases. The CDR3 nucleotides are TGTGCCATCAGTGAGTTAGGACAGGCCCTAACCACAGATACGCAGTATTTT. Residues: CAISELGQALTTDTQYF.

The table lists this clonotype with a few counts. The rearrangement uses TRBV28 and TRBJ1-3; 7 bases line up with TRBD1. CDR3 size: 15 residues. Trimming removed 6 bases from V and 4 bases from J; junction bases left unmatched: 9. Germline values: CDR1 MDHEN, CDR2 SYDVKM. The chain's CDR3 is CASRLTAGGGNTIYF. In DNA, the CDR3 is TGTGCCAGCAGGCTAACGGCAGGGGGGGGAAACACCATATATTTT.

Notes on this clonotype: This may be a read error, as it is one base from a much larger clone. The chain carries TRBV30 and TRBJ2-2; D is ambiguous. V lost 8 bases, J lost 0 bases, and 10 bases lay in between. Germline lookup yields CDR1 GTSNPN and CDR2 SVGIG (reference sequence). The CDR3 is 13 residues long. CDR3 nucleotides: TGTGCCGCCCTAGGTACGAACACCGGGGAGCTGTTTTTT. Translating it yields CAALGTNTGELFF.

V and J are TRBV28 and TRBJ1-4; D is perhaps TRBD1 (6 bases). CDR3 size: 15 residues. The germline V gene has CDR1 MDHEN and CDR2 SYDVKM. V was trimmed by 5 bases and J by 1 base, leaving 11 bases between them. The CDR3 reads CASSTQGRTNEKLFF. In DNA form, the CDR3 reads TGTGCCAGCAGTACGCAGGGGAGAACTAATGAAAAACTGTTTTTT. The variable domain in full, with the rest retrieved from reference TRBV28 and TRBJ1-4, is DVKVTQSSRYLVKRTGEKVFLECVQDMDHENMFWYRQDPGLGLRLIYFSYDVKMKEKGDIPEGYSVSREKKERFSLILESASTNQTSMYLCASSTQGRTNEKLFFGSGTQLSVL.

This clonotype was found a few times. The V gene is TRBV7-9, the J gene TRBJ2-3; D perhaps matches TRBD1 (5 bases). CDR1 is SEHNR, CDR2 FQNEAQ, per germline (reference sequence). The germline V and J ends were trimmed by 0 bases and 0 bases, with 10 bases remaining between them. CDR3 size: 16 residues. This chain's CDR3 is CASSLAVQASTDTQYF. CDR3 bases: TGTGCCAGCAGCTTAGCAGTACAGGCTAGCACAGATACGCAGTATTTT. The full variable domain, in which reference TRBV7-9 and TRBJ2-3 provide the parts outside the CDR3, is DTGVSQNPRHKITKRGQNVTFRCDPISEHNRLYWYRQTLGQGPEFLTYFQNEAQLEKSRLLSDRFSAERPKGSFSTLEIQRTEQGDSAMYLCASSLAVQASTDTQYFGPGTRLTVL.

The sample holds many counts of this clonotype. V is TRBV20-1 and J is TRBJ2-7; a possible D gene is TRBD2 (6 bases). This CDR3 has 14 amino acids. The germline CDR1 and CDR2 sequences are DFQATT and SNEGSKA (reference sequence). V was trimmed by 1 base and J by 2 bases, leaving 12 bases between them. DNA of the CDR3: TGCAGTGCTAGAGCGGGAGCGGGCACCTACGAGCAGTACTTC. Translation: CSARAGAGTYEQYF.

The chain combines TRBV7-2 with TRBJ2-7, with 13 nucleotides matching TRBD2. The length of the CDR3 is 16 residues. Germline lookup yields CDR1 SGHTA and CDR2 FQGNSA. The V gene end was trimmed by 0 bases and the J gene end by 2 bases; junction bases not matched to a gene: 1. The CDR3 coding sequence is TGTGCCAGCAGCTTAGCACTAGCGGGGGGGCCCTACGAGCAGTACTTC. It encodes CASSLALAGGPYEQYF.